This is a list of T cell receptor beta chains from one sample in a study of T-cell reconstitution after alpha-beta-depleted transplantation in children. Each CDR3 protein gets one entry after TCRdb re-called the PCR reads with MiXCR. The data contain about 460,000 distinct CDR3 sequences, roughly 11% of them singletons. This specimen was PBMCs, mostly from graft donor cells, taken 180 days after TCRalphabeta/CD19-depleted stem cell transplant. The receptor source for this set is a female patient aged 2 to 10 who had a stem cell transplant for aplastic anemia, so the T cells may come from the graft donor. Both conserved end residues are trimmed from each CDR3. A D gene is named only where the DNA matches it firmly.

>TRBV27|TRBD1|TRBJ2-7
ASSGQGGLSSYEQY
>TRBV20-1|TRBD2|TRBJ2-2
SARGPTSGSRTGELF
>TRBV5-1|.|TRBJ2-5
ASSIGHRQETQY
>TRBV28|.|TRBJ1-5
ASSFRRDNQPQH
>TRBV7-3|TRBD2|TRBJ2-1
ASSPTTGLAGGGEQF
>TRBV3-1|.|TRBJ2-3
ASSQVWDTQY
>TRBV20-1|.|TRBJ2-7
SVGQTSYEQY
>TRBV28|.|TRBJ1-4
ASSFPIGLVEKLF
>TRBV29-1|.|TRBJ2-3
SVFTHTQY
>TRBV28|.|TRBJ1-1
ASSSLDGRGTEAF
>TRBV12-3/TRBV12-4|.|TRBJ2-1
ASSYRPNNEQF
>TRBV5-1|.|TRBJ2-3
ASSSQAPDTQY
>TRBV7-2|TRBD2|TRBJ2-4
ASSLGLAGQY
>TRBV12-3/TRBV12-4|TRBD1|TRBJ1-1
ASSLGTGPLNTEAF
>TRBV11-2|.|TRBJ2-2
ASPPGAGATTGELF
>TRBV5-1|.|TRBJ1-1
ASSLTGLAEAF
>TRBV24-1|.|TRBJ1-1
ATSDGMSEAF
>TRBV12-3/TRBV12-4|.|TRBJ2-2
ASSFSTRTVYTGELF
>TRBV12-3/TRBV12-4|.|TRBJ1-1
ASTRTANTEAF
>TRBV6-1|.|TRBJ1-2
ASRTAGSGGYT
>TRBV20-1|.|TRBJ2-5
SARTALADRETQY
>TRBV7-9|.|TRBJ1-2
ASSDAAPRDGYT
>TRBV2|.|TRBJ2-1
AISRAARWNEQF
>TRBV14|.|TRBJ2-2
ASSQSANTGELF